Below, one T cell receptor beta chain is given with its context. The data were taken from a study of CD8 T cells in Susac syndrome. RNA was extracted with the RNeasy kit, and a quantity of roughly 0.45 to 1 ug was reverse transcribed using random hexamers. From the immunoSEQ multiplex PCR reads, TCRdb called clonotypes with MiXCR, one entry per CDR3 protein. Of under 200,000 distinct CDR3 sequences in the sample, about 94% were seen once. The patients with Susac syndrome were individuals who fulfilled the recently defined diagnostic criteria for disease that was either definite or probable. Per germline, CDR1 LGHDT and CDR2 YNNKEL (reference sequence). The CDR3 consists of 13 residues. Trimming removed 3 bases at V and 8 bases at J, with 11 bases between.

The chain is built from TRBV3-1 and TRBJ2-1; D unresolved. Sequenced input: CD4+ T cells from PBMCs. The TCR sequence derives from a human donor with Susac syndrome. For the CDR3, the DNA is TGTGCCAGCAGCCAGGTTGAAGTATATGAGCAGTTCTTC. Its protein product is CASSQVEVYEQFF.